This T cell receptor beta chain was sequenced for a study of T cell repertoires in cytomegalovirus infection. Overall study context: Recently identified HLA-C-restricted and well-studied HLA-B-restricted CMV epitopes were used. Findings and limits, study-wide: Using cumulative public TCR beta family frequency, the authors identified those who carried CMV together with the relevant HLA. The ex vivo response showed dominance by HLA-C-restricted CMV-specific TCR beta clonotypes.

This CDR3 spans 15 amino acids. V gave up 3 bases and J gave up 3 bases; unmatched junction bases: 5. CDR1 is WSHSY and CDR2 is SAAADI in the germline V gene. Using its own MiXCR run on the reads, TCRdb lists one record per CDR3 protein. Of 200,000 to 250,000 distinct CDR3 sequences in the sample, 35% to 40% were seen once. Details on this clonotype: Its antigen is unidentified.

The material sequenced was CD8+ T cells from cultured PBMCs, taken from culture after CMV antigen stimulation. V gene TRBV10-2 combines with J gene TRBJ1-1, with 9 bases that match TRBD1. This receptor was taken from a human donor in good health (CMV status not recorded). Some clones in this sample may be carry-over from other donors' samples. CDR3 nucleotides: TGCGCCAGCAGTGAACCGGGACAGGGTGACACTGAAGCTTTCTTT. This translates into CASSEPGQGDTEAFF.